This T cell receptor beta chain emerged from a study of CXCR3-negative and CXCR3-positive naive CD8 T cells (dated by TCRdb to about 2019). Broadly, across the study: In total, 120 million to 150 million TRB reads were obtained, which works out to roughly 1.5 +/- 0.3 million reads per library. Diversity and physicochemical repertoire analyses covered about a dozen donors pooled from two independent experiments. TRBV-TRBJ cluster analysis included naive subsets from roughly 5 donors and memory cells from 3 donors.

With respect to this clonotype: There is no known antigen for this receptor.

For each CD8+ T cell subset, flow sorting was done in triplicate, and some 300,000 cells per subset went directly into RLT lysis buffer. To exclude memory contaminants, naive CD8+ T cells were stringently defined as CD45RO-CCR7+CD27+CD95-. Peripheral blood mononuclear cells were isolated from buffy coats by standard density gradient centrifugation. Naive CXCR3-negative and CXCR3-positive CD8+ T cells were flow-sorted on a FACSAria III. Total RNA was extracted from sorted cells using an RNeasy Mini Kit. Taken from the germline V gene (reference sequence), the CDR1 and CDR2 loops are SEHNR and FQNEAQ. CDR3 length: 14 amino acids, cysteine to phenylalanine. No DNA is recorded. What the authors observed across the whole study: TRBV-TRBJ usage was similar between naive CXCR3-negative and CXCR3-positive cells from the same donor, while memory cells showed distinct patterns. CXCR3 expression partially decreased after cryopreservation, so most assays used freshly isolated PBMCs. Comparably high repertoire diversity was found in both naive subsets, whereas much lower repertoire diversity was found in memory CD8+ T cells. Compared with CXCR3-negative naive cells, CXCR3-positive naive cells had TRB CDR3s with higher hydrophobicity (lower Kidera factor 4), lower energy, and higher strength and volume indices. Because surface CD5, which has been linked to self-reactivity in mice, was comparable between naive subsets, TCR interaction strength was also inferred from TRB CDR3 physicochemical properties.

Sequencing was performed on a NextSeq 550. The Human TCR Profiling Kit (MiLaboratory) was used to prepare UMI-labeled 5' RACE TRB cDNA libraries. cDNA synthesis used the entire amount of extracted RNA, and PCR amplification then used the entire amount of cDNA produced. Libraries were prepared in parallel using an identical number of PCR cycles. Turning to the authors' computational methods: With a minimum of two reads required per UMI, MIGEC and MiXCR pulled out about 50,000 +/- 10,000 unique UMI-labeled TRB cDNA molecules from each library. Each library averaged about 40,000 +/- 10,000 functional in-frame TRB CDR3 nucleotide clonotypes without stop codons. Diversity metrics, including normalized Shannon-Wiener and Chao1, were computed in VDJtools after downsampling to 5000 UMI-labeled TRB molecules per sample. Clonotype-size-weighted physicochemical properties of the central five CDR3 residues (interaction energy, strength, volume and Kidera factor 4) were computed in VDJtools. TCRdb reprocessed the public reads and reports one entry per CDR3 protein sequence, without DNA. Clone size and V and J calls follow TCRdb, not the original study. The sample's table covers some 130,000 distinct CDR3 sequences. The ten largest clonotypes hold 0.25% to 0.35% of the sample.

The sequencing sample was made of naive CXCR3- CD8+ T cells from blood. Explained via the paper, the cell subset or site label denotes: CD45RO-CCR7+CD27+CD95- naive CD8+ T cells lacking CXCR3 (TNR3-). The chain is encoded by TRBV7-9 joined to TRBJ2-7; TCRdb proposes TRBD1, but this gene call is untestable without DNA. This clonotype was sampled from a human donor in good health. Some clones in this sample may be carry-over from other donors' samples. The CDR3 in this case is CASSPGTGMLKQYF.